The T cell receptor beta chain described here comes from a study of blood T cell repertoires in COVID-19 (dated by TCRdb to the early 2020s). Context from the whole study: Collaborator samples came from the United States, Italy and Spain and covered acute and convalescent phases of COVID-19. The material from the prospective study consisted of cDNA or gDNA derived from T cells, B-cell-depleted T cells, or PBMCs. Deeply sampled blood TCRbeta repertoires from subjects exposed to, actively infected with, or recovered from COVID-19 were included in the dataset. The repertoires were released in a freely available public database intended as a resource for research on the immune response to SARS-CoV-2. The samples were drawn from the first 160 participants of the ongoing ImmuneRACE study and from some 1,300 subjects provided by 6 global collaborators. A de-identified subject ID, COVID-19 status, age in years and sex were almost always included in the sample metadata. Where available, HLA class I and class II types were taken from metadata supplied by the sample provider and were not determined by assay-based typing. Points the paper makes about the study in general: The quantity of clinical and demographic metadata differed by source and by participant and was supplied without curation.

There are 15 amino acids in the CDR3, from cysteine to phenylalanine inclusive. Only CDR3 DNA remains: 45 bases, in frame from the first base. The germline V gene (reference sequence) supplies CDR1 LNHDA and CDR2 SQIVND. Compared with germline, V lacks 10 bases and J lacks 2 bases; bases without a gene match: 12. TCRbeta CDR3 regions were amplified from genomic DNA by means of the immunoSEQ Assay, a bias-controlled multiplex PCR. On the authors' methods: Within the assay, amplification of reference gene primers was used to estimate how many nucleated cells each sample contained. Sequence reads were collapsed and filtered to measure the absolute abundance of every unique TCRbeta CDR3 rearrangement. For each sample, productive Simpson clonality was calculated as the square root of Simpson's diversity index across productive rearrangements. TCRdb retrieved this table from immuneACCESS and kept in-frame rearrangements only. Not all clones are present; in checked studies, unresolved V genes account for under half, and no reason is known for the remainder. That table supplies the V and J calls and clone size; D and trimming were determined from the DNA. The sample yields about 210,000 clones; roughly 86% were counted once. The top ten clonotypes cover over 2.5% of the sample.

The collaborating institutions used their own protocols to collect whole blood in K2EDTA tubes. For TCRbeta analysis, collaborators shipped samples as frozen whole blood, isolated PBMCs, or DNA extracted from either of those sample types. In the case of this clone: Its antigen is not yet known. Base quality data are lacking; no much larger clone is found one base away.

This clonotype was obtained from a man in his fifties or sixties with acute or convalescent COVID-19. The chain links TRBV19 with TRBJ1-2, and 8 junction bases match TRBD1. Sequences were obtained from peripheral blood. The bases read TGTGCCACTTGGGGACCGGGACAGGAAAACTATGGCTACACCTTC. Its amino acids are CATWGPGQENYGYTF.